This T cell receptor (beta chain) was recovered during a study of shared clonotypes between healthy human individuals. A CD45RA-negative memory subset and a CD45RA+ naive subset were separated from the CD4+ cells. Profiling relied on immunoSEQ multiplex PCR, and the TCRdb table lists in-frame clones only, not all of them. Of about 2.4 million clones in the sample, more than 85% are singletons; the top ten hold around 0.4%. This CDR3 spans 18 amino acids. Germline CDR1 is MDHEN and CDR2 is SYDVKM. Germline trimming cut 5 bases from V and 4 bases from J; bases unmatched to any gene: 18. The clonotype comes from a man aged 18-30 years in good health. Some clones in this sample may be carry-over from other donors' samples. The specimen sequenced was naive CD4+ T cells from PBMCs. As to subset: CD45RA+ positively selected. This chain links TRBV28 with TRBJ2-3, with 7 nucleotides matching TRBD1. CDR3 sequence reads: CASSPSGTAPIQADTQYF. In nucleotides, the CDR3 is TGTGCCAGCAGTCCCTCCGGGACAGCCCCCATCCAAGCAGATACGCAGTATTTT.